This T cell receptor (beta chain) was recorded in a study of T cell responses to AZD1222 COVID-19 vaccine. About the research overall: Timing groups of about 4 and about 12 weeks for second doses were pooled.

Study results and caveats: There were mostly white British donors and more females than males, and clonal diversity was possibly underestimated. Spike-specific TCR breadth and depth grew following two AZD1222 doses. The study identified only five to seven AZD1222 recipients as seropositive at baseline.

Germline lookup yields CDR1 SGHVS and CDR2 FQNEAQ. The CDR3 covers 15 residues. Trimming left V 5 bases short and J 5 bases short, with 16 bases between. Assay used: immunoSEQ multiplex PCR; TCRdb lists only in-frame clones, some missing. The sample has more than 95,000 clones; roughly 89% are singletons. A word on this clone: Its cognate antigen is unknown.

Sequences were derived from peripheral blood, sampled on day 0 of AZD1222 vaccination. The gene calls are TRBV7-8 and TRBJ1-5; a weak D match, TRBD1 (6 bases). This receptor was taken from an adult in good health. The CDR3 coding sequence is TGTGCCAGCAGCCCTACCGGGACATGGGATCAGCCCCAGCATTTT. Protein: CASSPTGTWDQPQHF.